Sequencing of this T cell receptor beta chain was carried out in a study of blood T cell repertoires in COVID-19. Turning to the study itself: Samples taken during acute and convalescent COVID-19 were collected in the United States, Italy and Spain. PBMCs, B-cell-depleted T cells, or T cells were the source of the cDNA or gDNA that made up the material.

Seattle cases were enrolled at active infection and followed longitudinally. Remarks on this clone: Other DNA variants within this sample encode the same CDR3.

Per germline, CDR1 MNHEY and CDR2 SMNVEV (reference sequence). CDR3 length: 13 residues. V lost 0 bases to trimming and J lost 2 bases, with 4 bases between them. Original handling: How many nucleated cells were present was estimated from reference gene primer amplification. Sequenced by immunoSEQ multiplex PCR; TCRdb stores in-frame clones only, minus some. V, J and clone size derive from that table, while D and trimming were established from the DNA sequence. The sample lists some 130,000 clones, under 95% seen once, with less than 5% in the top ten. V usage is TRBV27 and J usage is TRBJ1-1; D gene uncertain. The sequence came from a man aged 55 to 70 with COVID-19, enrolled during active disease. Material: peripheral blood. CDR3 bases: TGTGCCAGCAGTTTATCGCGAAACACTGAAGCTTTCTTT. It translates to CASSLSRNTEAFF.